What follows are 27 T cell receptor beta chains derived from one specimen sequenced in a study of naive and memory T cell subsets (dated by TCRdb to 2017 to 2019). Here is what the overall study found, with its caveats: A few larger clonotypes were found in naive repertoires, especially CD8, and these larger clonotypes were possibly memory cells re-expressing CD45RA.

Their antigens remain unidentified. Library generation was performed with UMI-ligation and nested PCR. The instrument was an Illumina MiSeq. To cover both TRBC1 and TRBC2, the beta constant-region primer consisted of an equimolar mix of two oligonucleotides. Four rounds of PCR, combining the SP2 primer with nested alpha and beta constant-region primers, were used to amplify the ligated cDNA. Clones were called with MiXCR by TCRdb after fastp trimmed the public reads at Q25, and only in-frame beta chains were retained. Each CDR3 protein appears once, grouped with its most common genes and DNA. The table for this sample lists 98,000 or so distinct CDR3 sequences; about 14% of them were counted only once. Clones ranked in the top ten supply about 3% of the sample. Material: naive CD8+ T cells from blood. The cell subset or site label of this sample denotes: naive T cells, CD45RA high CD27+. The source is a human donor in good health.

The J gene is TRBJ2-7, the V gene TRBV4-3; 7 bases fit TRBD1. The CDR3 extends over 15 amino acids. Per the germline V gene, CDR1 is LGHNA and CDR2 is YSLEER. V shed 3 bases, J shed 3 bases, and the junction held 8 bases outside the gene matches. CDR3 bases: TGCGCCAGCAGCCATCGACAGGGACCACTCTACGAGCAGTACTTC. Its protein product is CASSHRQGPLYEQYF.

This clonotype appeared many times. The CDR3 sequence: CASSPRQRTDTQYF. In nucleotides, the CDR3 is TGTGCCAGCAGCCCAAGACAGCGCACAGATACGCAGTATTTT. V is TRBV9 and J is TRBJ2-3, with D tentatively TRBD1 (5 bases). Trimming left V 4 bases short and J 1 base short, with 10 bases between. CDR3 length: 14 amino acids. CDR1 is SGDLS, CDR2 YYNGEE, per germline. The variable domain in full, with the rest retrieved from reference TRBV9 and TRBJ2-3, is DSGVTQTPKHLITATGQRVTLRCSPRSGDLSVYWYQQSLDQGLQFLIQYYNGEERAKGNILERFSAQQFPDLHSELNLSSLELGDSALYFCASSPRQRTDTQYFGPGTRLTVL.

V and J are TRBV27 and TRBJ2-3, with 15 bases identical to TRBD2. The CDR3 sequence is 18 residues long. Germline CDR1 MNHEY, CDR2 SMNVEV (reference sequence). Losses at the gene ends were 11 bases for V and 0 bases for J; bases not matched to a gene: 12. The DNA of the CDR3 is TGTGCCGTCTCCCCGGGACTAGCGGGGGGAGATAGCACAGATACGCAGTATTTT. This sequence encodes CAVSPGLAGGDSTDTQYF.

The chain links TRBV4-3 to TRBJ1-1; D call uncertain. The CDR3 has 13 amino acids. Per germline, CDR1 LGHNA and CDR2 YSLEER. Trimming left V 0 bases short and J 4 bases short, with 6 bases between. This chain's CDR3 is CASSQDGITEAFF. In DNA form, the CDR3 reads TGCGCCAGCAGCCAAGATGGGATCACTGAAGCTTTCTTT.

This clonotype was recorded many times. This chain uses TRBV4-1 with TRBJ2-1, with D possibly TRBD2 on 5 matching bases. The V and J ends lost 0 bases and 8 bases respectively, with 11 bases between them. The CDR3 extends over 14 amino acids. CDR1 is MGHRA, CDR2 YSYEKL, per germline. CDR3 residues: CASSQDLPSHEQFF. CDR3 sequence (DNA): TGCGCCAGCAGCCAAGATCTTCCTAGCCATGAGCAGTTCTTC.

This clonotype was found a few times. V usage is TRBV12-3 or TRBV12-4 and J usage is TRBJ1-6; D unresolved. The CDR3 sequence is 16 residues long. V dropped 1 base and J dropped 3 bases, with 10 bases sitting between them. The CDR3 protein is CASSLGGIFYNSPLHF. In nucleotides, the CDR3 is TGTGCCAGCAGTTTAGGAGGGATCTTCTATAATTCACCCCTCCACTTT.

The chain joins TRBV27 to TRBJ2-2, with D perhaps assigned TRBD1 or TRBD2 (6 bases each). This CDR3 has 17 amino acids. V lost 0 bases and J 2 bases, leaving 13 bases between the germline ends. The germline gives CDR1 MNHEY, CDR2 SMNVEV (reference sequence). The CDR3 DNA reads as TGTGCCAGCAGTTTATCTGCGGGACATATAAACACCGGGGAGCTGTTTTTT. This sequence encodes CASSLSAGHINTGELFF.

This clonotype was seen repeatedly, ten times or more. J is TRBJ2-1 and V is TRBV5-4; D is undetermined. The length of the CDR3 is 12 residues. The ends were cut back, 8 bases at V and 9 bases at J, with 15 bases in the middle. From germline, CDR1 is SGHNT and CDR2 YYREEE (reference sequence). The CDR3 protein is CASMWQRGEQFF. CDR3 DNA: TGTGCCAGTATGTGGCAGAGAGGTGAGCAGTTCTTC.

This clonotype was recorded a few times. The CDR3 region has the DNA TGTGCCAGCAGAGAGACAGGAGCCTACGAGCAGTACTTC. It is translated as CASRETGAYEQYF. This chain uses TRBV6-1 with TRBJ2-7, with D possibly being TRBD1 (6 bases). CDR1 is MNHNS, CDR2 SASEGT, per germline. The CDR3 contains 13 residues. Trimming stripped 6 bases from V and 2 bases from J, with 11 bases between.

V gene TRBV30 combines with J gene TRBJ1-4, with D possibly being TRBD1 (5 bases). Trimming cost V 3 bases and J 6 bases, with 11 bases left between them. The CDR3 is 13 amino acids. In germline, CDR1 is GTSNPN, CDR2 SVGIG (reference sequence). This CDR3 reads CAWSLGDYEKLFF. The CDR3 DNA sequence: TGTGCCTGGAGCCTTGGGGACTATGAAAAACTGTTTTTT. Supplemented by reference TRBV30 and TRBJ1-4, the full variable domain reads SQTIHQWPATLVQPVGSPLSLECTVEGTSNPNLYWYRQAAGRGLQLLFYSVGIGQISSEVPQNLSASRPQDRQFILSSKKLLLSDSGFYLCAWSLGDYEKLFFGSGTQLSVL.

In its sample, this clonotype was seen a few times. The J gene is TRBJ1-5, the V gene TRBV25-1; D remains unclear. Germline V gives CDR1 MGHDK, CDR2 SYGVNS. The CDR3 sequence is 15 residues long. V was cut by 2 bases and J by 0 bases, with 8 bases left in between. CDR3 region: CASSEKDNSNQPQHF. The CDR3 DNA follows: TGTGCCAGCAGTGAAAAAGACAATAGCAATCAGCCCCAGCATTTT.

CDR3 protein: CASGLSYNEQFF. The CDR3 DNA follows: TGTGCCAGCGGGCTTTCCTACAATGAGCAGTTCTTC. This chain connects TRBV12-3 or TRBV12-4 to TRBJ2-1, with unresolved D. The CDR3 consists of 12 residues. Between the trimmed V and J ends, which lost 8 bases and 1 base, there was a span of 6 bases.

This clonotype was seen many times. The CDR3 here is CSVDTRDFSSGNTIYF. The CDR3 bases are TGCAGCGTTGATACCCGGGACTTTTCCTCTGGAAACACCATATATTTT. V and J are TRBV29-1 and TRBJ1-3; tentative D call: TRBD1 (5 bases). The V end was cut by 3 bases, the J end by 0 bases, with 15 bases between. Germline-derived CDR1 and CDR2 are SQVTM and ANQGSEA. The CDR3 sequence is 16 residues long.

This clonotype was picked up many times. The chain carries TRBV5-1 and TRBJ2-7; 7 nucleotides line up with TRBD1. Germline V CDR1 and CDR2: SGHRS, YFSETQ. The J segment lost 0 bases and the V segment lost 0 bases, leaving 3 bases of the junction unmatched. The CDR3 has 15 residues. CDR3 coding DNA: TGCGCCAGCAGCTTGGGGGACAGCCCCTCCTACGAGCAGTACTTC. This translates into CASSLGDSPSYEQYF.

The gene calls are TRBV6-2 or TRBV6-3 and TRBJ2-7, with D tentatively TRBD1 (6 bases). V was pared by 5 bases and J by 11 bases, with 16 bases between. The CDR3 consists of 12 residues. CDR1 MNHEY and CDR2 SVGEGT come from the germline V gene. DNA of the CDR3: TGTGCCAGCAGTATACAGGGAGCCCCTGAGTACTTC. It encodes CASSIQGAPEYF.

Here the CDR3 reads CSVDSSFSTDTQYF. In DNA form, the CDR3 reads TGCAGCGTTGACTCTAGCTTTAGCACAGATACGCAGTATTTT. This sequence joins TRBV29-1 and TRBJ2-3, with D possibly matching TRBD2 (5 bases). The CDR3 is 14 residues long. Trimming left V 3 bases short and J 0 bases short, with 10 bases between. The V gene's germline CDR1 is SQVTM and CDR2 ANQGSEA.

This chain uses TRBV4-1 with TRBJ2-6; D is uncertain. V was cut by 0 bases and J by 2 bases, with 2 bases left in between. Germline V gene data show CDR1 as MGHRA and CDR2 as YSYEKL. The CDR3 length is 14 residues. In nucleotides, the CDR3 is TGCGCCAGCAGCCAAGACGCTGGGGCCAACGTCCTGACTTTC. It codes for CASSQDAGANVLTF.

This clonotype was recorded a few times. This CDR3 reads CASSLSGGAADTQYF. In nucleotides, the CDR3 is TGTGCCAGCAGCTTAAGCGGGGGGGCGGCAGATACGCAGTATTTT. The chain carries TRBV7-3 and TRBJ2-3; TRBD2 matches at 9 bases. V dropped 1 base and J dropped 4; count of bases not matched to a gene: 3. CDR3 length: 15 residues. Germline CDR1 reads SGHTA; CDR2 reads FQGTGA.

This clonotype was picked up many times. This chain joins TRBV10-3 and TRBJ2-5; 7 nucleotides align to TRBD1. The CDR3 extends over 13 amino acids. The germline V gene has CDR1 ENHRY and CDR2 SYGVKD. V dropped 10 bases and J dropped 2; count of bases not matched to a gene: 7. The CDR3 region has the DNA TGTGCCACGTTACAGGGGATTCAAGAGACCCAGTACTTC. Translation: CATLQGIQETQYF.

This clonotype was detected a few times. The chain joins TRBV28 to TRBJ2-2; unclear D gene. CDR3 length: 13 residues. Trimming took 3 bases from V and 2 from J, leaving 4 bases between them. CDR1 and CDR2 from the germline V gene are MDHEN and SYDVKM. The CDR3 DNA reads TGTGCCAGCAGTTTGGGCAACACCGGGGAGCTGTTTTTT. Translated: CASSLGNTGELFF.

The rearrangement links TRBV2 to TRBJ2-1, with D perhaps matching TRBD2 (5 bases). The CDR3 is 12 amino acids. The V and J ends lost 3 bases and 10 bases respectively, with 10 bases between them. From germline, CDR1 is SNHLY and CDR2 FYNNEI. CDR3 sequence reads: CASSDGLKEQFF. The CDR3, as DNA: TGTGCCAGCAGTGATGGACTGAAAGAGCAGTTCTTC. The full variable domain, rest sourced from reference TRBV2 and TRBJ2-1, is EPEVTQTPSHQVTQMGQEVILRCVPISNHLYFYWYRQILGQKVEFLVSFYNNEISEKSEIFDDQFSVERPDGSNFTLKIRSTKLEDSAMYFCASSDGLKEQFFGPGTRLTVL.

A few counts support this clonotype. The J gene is TRBJ1-2, the V gene TRBV20-1, with D hard to call. The V and J ends lost 6 bases and 4 bases respectively, with 9 bases between them. CDR1 is DFQATT, CDR2 SNEGSKA, per germline (reference sequence). The CDR3 totals 11 residues. In nucleotides, the CDR3 is TGCAGTGCCCCGACCGCCTATGGCTACACCTTC. The encoded protein is CSAPTAYGYTF.

There are a few counts of this clonotype. The chain is built from TRBV20-1 and TRBJ2-1; D is possibly TRBD2 (6 bases). V was pared by 5 bases and J by 13 bases, with 12 bases between. CDR1 is DFQATT, CDR2 SNEGSKA, per germline (reference sequence). The CDR3 sequence is 10 residues long. The DNA for the CDR3 is TGCAGTGCTTATGCCGGGGGACAGTTCTTC. This codes for CSAYAGGQFF.

This clonotype was recorded a few times. The chain uses TRBV12-3 or TRBV12-4 and TRBJ2-7, with 8 positions matching TRBD2. The CDR3 loop spans 14 amino acids. V shed 3 bases and J 4 bases; nucleotides not matched to a gene: 5. The CDR3 coding sequence is TGTGCCAGCAGTTTCGGGAGGGCAGAGTACGAGCAGTACTTC. It yields the protein CASSFGRAEYEQYF.

This clonotype was counted at least ten times. The chain combines TRBV2 with TRBJ2-5; possibly TRBD1 or TRBD2 for D (5 bases each). V lost 5 bases and J 5 bases, leaving 24 bases between the germline ends. The CDR3 is made up of 17 amino acids. Germline V gene data show CDR1 as SNHLY and CDR2 as FYNNEI. CDR3 bases: TGTGCCAGCAGTCTACCTGACCAAGGGGAGTCGGTCGAGACCCAGTACTTC. It encodes CASSLPDQGESVETQYF.

The chain couples TRBV19 to TRBJ2-3, with 9 positions matching TRBD1. The CDR3 length is 14 residues. From germline, CDR1 is LNHDA and CDR2 SQIVND (reference sequence). With 6 bases clipped from V and 6 bases from J, the junction kept 7 bases outside the gene matches. This CDR3 reads CASRGTGRRDTQYF. CDR3 nucleotides: TGTGCCAGTAGGGGGACAGGGCGTCGGGATACGCAGTATTTT.

The gene calls are TRBV7-3 and TRBJ2-1, with 8 bases matching TRBD2. The CDR3 runs 13 residues. The germline CDR1 and CDR2 sequences are SGHTA and FQGTGA. With V trimmed by 8 bases and J by 5 bases, 5 bases remained unmatched. DNA for the CDR3: TGTGCCAGCCAAGCGGGAGATAACAATGAGCAGTTCTTC. This sequence encodes CASQAGDNNEQFF.